Following are 23 T cell receptor beta chains from one sample sequenced in a study of blood T cell repertoires in COVID-19. Assay used: immunoSEQ multiplex PCR; TCRdb lists only in-frame clones, some missing. The data hold under 300,000 clones, with about 76% observed a single time. The source material was peripheral blood. The receptors stem from a woman aged 55-69 years with active or convalescent COVID-19.

The chain uses TRBV10-3 and TRBJ2-7, with TRBD1 matching 12 bases. Germline values: CDR1 ENHRY, CDR2 SYGVKD. Trimming took 6 bases from V and 5 from J; bases not matched to a gene: 5. The CDR3 is 14 residues long. CDR3 coding DNA: TGTGCCATCAGCCCCGGGACAGGGGGCAACGAGCAGTACTTC. Protein: CAISPGTGGNEQYF.

The chain is built from TRBV27 and TRBJ1-4; 10 nucleotides agree with TRBD1. Germline CDR1 reads MNHEY; CDR2 reads SMNVEV (reference sequence). The CDR3 is 17 amino acids. Trimming removed 5 bases from V and 7 bases from J; junction bases left unmatched: 13. The CDR3 reads CASSPTGGEIKGEKLFF. The CDR3 DNA reads TGTGCCAGCAGTCCGACAGGGGGCGAAATTAAAGGTGAAAAACTGTTTTTT.

The chain carries TRBV9 and TRBJ1-5, with D perhaps TRBD1 (6 bases). With 4 bases removed from V and 5 bases from J, the gap between germline ends came to 22 bases. Germline V gene sequence: CDR1 SGDLS, CDR2 YYNGEE. This CDR3 comprises 17 residues. The CDR3 DNA reads as TGTGCCAGCAGCCCCGAGCCAGGGCAGGGGCCGGATCAGCCCCAGCATTTT. Its protein is CASSPEPGQGPDQPQHF.

This sequence joins TRBV28 and TRBJ2-1; TRBD2 matches 8 bases. CDR3 length equals 16 residues. From germline, CDR1 is MDHEN and CDR2 SYDVKM. V lost 5 bases to trimming and J lost 8 bases; unmatched junction nucleotides: 14. CDR3 loop: CASSPHRGGGMDEQFF. The CDR3 bases are TGTGCCAGCAGTCCCCACCGTGGCGGGGGGATGGATGAGCAGTTCTTC.

The chain is built from TRBV11-3 and TRBJ2-5; D might be TRBD1 (6 bases). Trimming removed 1 base from V and 0 bases from J, with 9 bases in between. Germline CDR1 SGHNT, CDR2 YENEEA. The CDR3 consists of 15 residues. The CDR3 here is CASSLGTGYQETQYF. CDR3 sequence (DNA): TGTGCCAGCAGCTTAGGCACAGGGTACCAAGAGACCCAGTACTTC.

The chain is built from TRBV11-2 and TRBJ2-1; 11 bases agree with TRBD2. This CDR3 has 14 amino acids. Looked up from germline, CDR1 is SGHAT and CDR2 is FQNNGV. The J segment lost 7 bases and the V segment lost 6 bases, leaving 5 bases of the junction unmatched. The DNA for the CDR3 is TGTGCCAGCAGTATAGCGGGGGGGCTTAATGAGCAGTTCTTC. Its protein product is CASSIAGGLNEQFF.

The chain couples TRBV5-1 to TRBJ1-1, with D uncertain. The CDR3 is 14 amino acids. In germline, CDR1 is SGHRS, CDR2 YFSETQ. V was shortened by 4 bases and J by 5 bases, with 15 bases between the two germline ends. The CDR3 reads CASSPAEARTEAFF. The DNA of the CDR3 is TGCGCCAGCAGCCCGGCCGAAGCGAGAACTGAAGCTTTCTTT.

The V gene is TRBV18, the J gene TRBJ1-2; 10 bases agree with TRBD1. The CDR3 runs 14 residues. V lost 0 bases to trimming and J lost 6 bases; unmatched junction nucleotides: 1. In germline, CDR1 is KGHSH, CDR2 LQKENI. The CDR3 nucleotides are TGTGCCAGCTCACCACCGGGACAGGGGAATGGCTACACCTTC. This sequence encodes CASSPPGQGNGYTF.

In this sample, this clone turned up a few times. This chain links TRBV12-3 or TRBV12-4 with TRBJ1-2, with a tentative D call TRBD1 (6 bases). This CDR3 has 12 residues. The ends were cut back, 4 bases at V and 7 bases at J, with 10 bases in the middle. The CDR3: CASSSPQGGYTF. The DNA for the CDR3 is TGTGCCAGCAGTTCCCCACAGGGTGGCTACACCTTC.

J is TRBJ1-2 and V is TRBV7-9, with 8 bases fitting TRBD1. The CDR3 loop spans 14 amino acids. Germline trimming cut 3 bases from V and 8 bases from J; bases unmatched to any gene: 8. CDR1 is SEHNR and CDR2 is FQNEAQ in the germline V gene (reference sequence). As DNA, the CDR3 is TGTGCCAGCAGCTTCGGGGACAGGATGACGGGCTACACCTTC. Protein sequence: CASSFGDRMTGYTF.

V is TRBV7-9 and J is TRBJ2-5; TRBD2 might be the D (5 bases). Trimming left V 6 bases short and J 4 bases short, with 15 bases between. The CDR3 spans 14 residues. Germline CDR1 reads SEHNR; CDR2 reads FQNEAQ (reference sequence). The CDR3 loop reads CASSLTSNRETQYF. The CDR3, as DNA: TGTGCCAGCAGTCTTACTAGTAACAGAGAGACCCAGTACTTC.

This rearrangement joins TRBV2 to TRBJ2-3; TRBD1 might be the D (5 bases). From germline, CDR1 is SNHLY and CDR2 FYNNEI. Trimming took 4 bases from V and 6 from J, leaving 14 bases between them. The CDR3 spans 14 residues. The CDR3 sequence is CASSGGLPSDTQYF. The CDR3, as DNA: TGTGCCAGCAGTGGGGGCTTGCCAAGCGATACGCAGTATTTT.

J is TRBJ1-4 and V is TRBV10-3, with D maybe TRBD1 (5 bases). The CDR3 contains 15 residues. Germline-derived CDR1 and CDR2 are ENHRY and SYGVKD. Trimming left V 2 bases short and J 3 bases short, with 10 bases between. CDR3 sequence: CAISERAQANEKLFF. In nucleotides, the CDR3 is TGTGCCATCAGTGAGCGGGCACAGGCTAATGAAAAACTGTTTTTT.

The chain joins TRBV5-1 to TRBJ2-5, with 9 positions matching TRBD2. The CDR3 runs 16 residues. V lost 0 bases and J lost 1; bases outside the gene matches: 4. The germline CDR1 and CDR2 sequences are SGHRS and YFSETQ. As DNA, the CDR3 is TGCGCCAGCAGCTTGGCTCCAGCGGGGGGCCAAGAGACCCAGTACTTC. It translates to CASSLAPAGGQETQYF.

The V call is TRBV5-1, the J call TRBJ2-1, with TRBD2 identical over 10 bases. CDR1 and CDR2 (germline): SGHRS, YFSETQ. CDR3 length equals 17 residues. V lost 6 bases, J lost 2 bases, and 11 bases stayed unmatched. The CDR3 DNA reads as TGCGCCAGCACGCCAAGGACCAGCGGGGGGGCCTACAATGAGCAGTTCTTC. Its translation: CASTPRTSGGAYNEQFF.

The CDR3 protein is CASTSGKEVTDTQYF. In nucleotides, the CDR3 is TGTGCCAGCACCTCGGGGAAGGAGGTCACAGATACGCAGTATTTT. J is TRBJ2-3 and V is TRBV6-6; D may be TRBD2 (5 bases). V was cut by 7 bases and J by 2 bases, with 16 bases left in between. The CDR3 runs to 15 residues. Germline V gives CDR1 MNHNY, CDR2 SVGAGI (reference sequence).

V is TRBV5-1 and J is TRBJ2-2; perhaps TRBD2 as D (6 bases). CDR1 is SGHRS and CDR2 is YFSETQ in the germline V gene. The CDR3 loop spans 14 amino acids. V lost 6 bases and J lost 5, with 14 bases in between. CDR3 amino acids: CASTPPGETGELFF. The CDR3 DNA sequence: TGCGCCAGCACACCCCCGGGGGAAACCGGGGAGCTGTTTTTT. The complete variable domain, with remaining parts taken from reference TRBV5-1 and TRBJ2-2, reads KAGVTQTPRYLIKTRGQQVTLSCSPISGHRSVSWYQQTPGQGLQFLFEYFSETQRNKGNFPGRFSGRQFSNSRSEMNVSTLELGDSALYLCASTPPGETGELFFGEGSRLTVL.

This clone showed up just once. This chain uses TRBV2 with TRBJ1-2; the D is unclear. CDR1 is SNHLY and CDR2 is FYNNEI in the germline V gene. The CDR3 is 14 residues long. Between the trimmed V and J ends, which lost 6 bases and 1 base, there was a span of 12 bases. CDR3: CASRTGFFNYGYTF. The CDR3 DNA reads as TGTGCCAGCAGAACGGGGTTTTTTAACTATGGCTACACCTTC.

The rearrangement joins TRBV11-2 to TRBJ1-1; D gene uncertain. CDR1 SGHAT and CDR2 FQNNGV come from the germline V gene. CDR3 length: 13 amino acids. V gave up 5 bases and J gave up 10 bases, with 17 bases separating them. The CDR3 loop reads CASSLAPMRLAFF. The CDR3 DNA is TGTGCCAGCAGCCTAGCCCCAATGAGGTTAGCTTTCTTT. Combining the CDR3 with reference TRBV11-2 and TRBJ1-1 gives the whole variable domain EAGVAQSPRYKIIEKRQSVAFWCNPISGHATLYWYQQILGQGPKLLIQFQNNGVVDDSQLPKDRFSAERLKGVDSTLKIQPAKLEDSAVYLCASSLAPMRLAFFGQGTRLTVV.

In this sample, this clone turned up a few times. V usage is TRBV6-6 and J usage is TRBJ1-2; 9 bases are a match to TRBD1. CDR1 is MNHNY, CDR2 SVGAGI, per germline (reference sequence). V lost 5 bases to trimming and J lost 8 bases; unmatched junction nucleotides: 9. The CDR3 has 14 amino acids. Here the CDR3 reads CASSSGQGREGYTF. CDR3 nucleotide sequence: TGTGCCAGCAGTAGCGGACAGGGGCGGGAAGGCTACACCTTC.

The chain uses TRBV27 and TRBJ2-5, with 10 positions matching TRBD2. The J segment lost 5 bases and the V segment lost 7 bases, leaving 10 bases of the junction unmatched. Germline CDR1 reads MNHEY; CDR2 reads SMNVEV (reference sequence). This CDR3 is 15 amino acids long. The CDR3 here is CASTPGAGGGETQYF. The CDR3 DNA reads TGTGCCAGCACCCCGGGAGCGGGGGGGGGCGAGACCCAGTACTTC.

This chain connects TRBV11-2 to TRBJ2-3; 9 nucleotides align to TRBD1. The ends lost 5 bases at V and 2 bases at J; junction bases unmatched: 11. In germline, CDR1 is SGHAT, CDR2 FQNNGV. This CDR3 is 17 amino acids long. The CDR3 here is CASSPGRTGVFTDTQYF. CDR3 nucleotide sequence: TGTGCCAGCAGCCCCGGACGGACAGGGGTTTTCACAGATACGCAGTATTTT.

V gene TRBV28 combines with J gene TRBJ2-2, with 8 nucleotides matching TRBD1. The V gene end was trimmed by 3 bases and the J gene end by 1 base; junction bases not matched to a gene: 4. This CDR3 comprises 16 residues. Germline V gives CDR1 MDHEN, CDR2 SYDVKM. The CDR3 nucleotides are TGTGCCAGCAGTTTCGTCGGACAGGGGAACACCGGGGAGCTGTTTTTT. This sequence encodes CASSFVGQGNTGELFF.